This is a list of T cell receptor beta chains from one sample in a study of TIL therapy for anti-PD-1-resistant metastatic lung cancer. Some clones are missing from TCRdb's copy, which holds only in-frame ones; the method was immunoSEQ multiplex PCR. The data hold 25,000 to 40,000 clones, with around two thirds observed a single time. Here the sequenced sample was blood, taken at baseline. The receptors stem from a woman aged 30-79 years with non-small cell lung cancer. The CDR3 runs from the conserved cysteine through the conserved F or W. Each record gives: CDR3 DNA, CDR3 protein, V gene, J gene, CDR3 length, D gene, clone size. A D gene is named only where the DNA matches it firmly. Rows give clone size only sometimes, using once, few, many, or a class for an expanded clone.

TGTGCCAGCAGCTTAAAACTATATGACAATGAGCAGTTCTTC,CASSLKLYDNEQFF,TRBV11-2,TRBJ2-1,14,-,-
TGTGCCAGCAGCTTCCTATTGACAGGGCCCTCCTACGAGCAGTACTTC,CASSFLLTGPSYEQYF,TRBV5-6,TRBJ2-7,16,TRBD1,-
TGTGCCAGCAGTTTTTACGCCCTAGCGGAAAGCTCCTACGAGCAGTACTTC,CASSFYALAESSYEQYF,TRBV28,TRBJ2-7,17,TRBD2,-
TGTGCCAGCAGCCAAGAGCCCCGTCACAGTCGAGCGGCTAGCACAGATACGCAGTATTTT,CASSQEPRHSRAASTDTQYF,TRBV14,TRBJ2-3,20,-,-
TGTGCCAGCAGCCCCATCGGACTAGCAATCACCGGGGAGCTGTTTTTT,CASSPIGLAITGELFF,TRBV11-2,TRBJ2-2,16,TRBD2,-
TGTGCCAGCAGCCCCTGGACAGGGACTGATGGAAACACCATATATTTT,CASSPWTGTDGNTIYF,TRBV5-8,TRBJ1-3,16,TRBD1,few
TGTGCCAGCAGCTTTCGGCCAGCTGGCTACGAGCAGTACTTC,CASSFRPAGYEQYF,TRBV7-8,TRBJ2-7,14,-,-
TGTGCCAGCAGTGAAGGTTTCCGGACTAGCGGTTACGAGCAGTACTTC,CASSEGFRTSGYEQYF,TRBV6-1,TRBJ2-7,16,TRBD2,-
TGTGCCAGCAGGCCCATGACGGGGGGGACCCAGTACTTC,CASRPMTGGTQYF,TRBV11-2,TRBJ2-5,13,TRBD2,-
TGTGCCAGCAGGGCCTTTAATAATCAGCCCCAGCATTTT,CASRAFNNQPQHF,TRBV6-1,TRBJ1-5,13,-,once
TGTGCCAGCAGCAGGCGCAGGGCGTCCTATAATTCACCCCTCCACTTT,CASSRRRASYNSPLHF,TRBV2,TRBJ1-6,16,-,-
TGTGCCAGCAGCTCCCCCTGGAGGGCCAGTGAGACCCAGTACTTC,CASSSPWRASETQYF,TRBV5-6,TRBJ2-5,15,-,-
TGTGCCAGTAGTATAGATGCTAGCGGGGCTAATGAGCAGTTCTTC,CASSIDASGANEQFF,TRBV19,TRBJ2-1,15,TRBD2,-
TGTGCCAGCAGCTTCCTCCGGGTTCCCGGGGAGCTGTTTTTT,CASSFLRVPGELFF,TRBV7-9,TRBJ2-2,14,-,once
TGTGCCAGCGCCGACCCCCTTACCTACGAGCAGTACTTC,CASADPLTYEQYF,TRBV2,TRBJ2-7,13,-,-
TGTGCCAGCAGCTTTAGCGCGACGGACAAAAACATTCAGTACTTC,CASSFSATDKNIQYF,TRBV7-2,TRBJ2-4,15,-,-
TGTGCCAGCAGTCAAATTGTAATAACAGATGAATTCTACGAGCAGTACTTC,CASSQIVITDEFYEQYF,TRBV28,TRBJ2-7,17,-,-
TGTGCCAGCAGGGGGCCGGGACAGGGGGTCCCCTATACGCAGTATTTT,CASRGPGQGVPYTQYF,TRBV28,TRBJ2-3,16,TRBD1,-
TGCGCCAGCAGCTTGCGTCAGGGTCCCTACGAGCAGTACTTC,CASSLRQGPYEQYF,TRBV5-1,TRBJ2-7,14,-,-
TGTGCCAGCAGCTTTGCGTCCCGGGACAGGGGGCAACGAGATGAAAAACTGTTTTTT,CASSFASRDRGQRDEKLFF,TRBV2,TRBJ1-4,19,TRBD1,-
TGTGCCAGCAGCCGACGCGGCCGGGACGGTGAAGCTTTCTTT,CASSRRGRDGEAFF,TRBV7-8,TRBJ1-1,14,-,-
TGTGCCAGCAGCTGGGACTACCCGAACACCGGGGAGCTGTTTTTT,CASSWDYPNTGELFF,TRBV7-9,TRBJ2-2,15,TRBD2,-
TGTGCCAGTAGTATAGAGACTGGTAGGCCTCAGCCCCAGCATTTT,CASSIETGRPQPQHF,TRBV19,TRBJ1-5,15,-,-
TGTGCCAGCTCACCCGCCGGGACGAACACCGGGGAGCTGTTTTTT,CASSPAGTNTGELFF,TRBV18,TRBJ2-2,15,-,-
TGTGCCAGCAGCTTCGGGACCCAATTAGAGCAGTACTTC,CASSFGTQLEQYF,TRBV11-2,TRBJ2-7,13,-,-
TGTGCCAGCAGCTTGTGGACAAATGAGCAGTTCTTC,CASSLWTNEQFF,TRBV5-5,TRBJ2-1,12,-,once
TGTGCCAGCAGTGTAGGACTCTTTGTAGCGGGAGGAATAAACATTCAGTACTTC,CASSVGLFVAGGINIQYF,TRBV2,TRBJ2-4,18,TRBD2,-
TGTGCCACCAGCAGAGATGGAGGTCGCGAGCAGTACTTC,CATSRDGGREQYF,TRBV15,TRBJ2-7,13,-,-
TGTGCCAGCAGTACATACCAAGAGACCCAGTACTTC,CASSTYQETQYF,TRBV6-6,TRBJ2-5,12,-,-
TGTGCCAGCAGTTATCGGGGGAGGGCCGACAATGAGCAGTTCTTC,CASSYRGRADNEQFF,TRBV6-5,TRBJ2-1,15,TRBD2,-
TGTGCCAGCAGCGTAGCCAGGGGCGTAGATACGCAGTATTTT,CASSVARGVDTQYF,TRBV9,TRBJ2-3,14,-,-
TGTGCCAGTATAAGAACAGATACGCAGTATTTT,CASIRTDTQYF,TRBV19,TRBJ2-3,11,-,-
TGTGCCAGCAGTGACGGGGGACCCCTCCACTTT,CASSDGGPLHF,TRBV2,TRBJ1-6,11,-,once
TGTGCCAGCAGTAACTTAGCGGCAAAAGGGGACATTCAGTACTTC,CASSNLAAKGDIQYF,TRBV7-2,TRBJ2-4,15,-,-
TGTGCCAGCAGTGTATTGACAGTAAGCTCCTACAATGAGCAGTTCTTC,CASSVLTVSSYNEQFF,TRBV6-1,TRBJ2-1,16,-,-
TGTGCCAGCAGAGAAACACTAACCACTGAAGCTTTCTTT,CASRETLTTEAFF,TRBV6-1,TRBJ1-1,13,-,-
TGTGCCAGCTCCCGGCCCGAATTCAATGAGCAGTTCTTC,CASSRPEFNEQFF,TRBV18,TRBJ2-1,13,-,-
TGTGCCAGCAGCTCATTTCAGGGGATGAACACTGAAGCTTTCTTT,CASSSFQGMNTEAFF,TRBV9,TRBJ1-1,15,-,-
TGTGCCAGCAGCCGCACGGGGCGTGAAGCTTTCTTT,CASSRTGREAFF,TRBV7-9,TRBJ1-1,12,-,once
TGTGCCATAAATGAATGGGCTGGAAACACCATATATTTT,CAINEWAGNTIYF,TRBV10-3,TRBJ1-3,13,-,-
TGTGCCTGGAGTGTGAATCTGGGAAACACCATATATTTT,CAWSVNLGNTIYF,TRBV30,TRBJ1-3,13,-,-
TGTGCCAGCAGCTTCGGGACAGGGAACACTGAAGCTTTCTTT,CASSFGTGNTEAFF,TRBV5-4,TRBJ1-1,14,TRBD1,few
TGTGCCAGCAGCCAAGATAGGGATCCACGGAGAGGGGGCAATGAGCAGTTCTTC,CASSQDRDPRRGGNEQFF,TRBV4-2,TRBJ2-1,18,-,-
TGTGCCAGTAGCTCAACAGGGACCTATGGCTACACCTTC,CASSSTGTYGYTF,TRBV19,TRBJ1-2,13,-,-
TGCAGTGCTGAGGCCTCCCATACGCAGTATTTT,CSAEASHTQYF,TRBV20-1,TRBJ2-3,11,-,-
TGTGCCAGCAGTTACTGGGGACTAGCGGGAGATGAGCAGTACTTC,CASSYWGLAGDEQYF,TRBV6-6,TRBJ2-7,15,TRBD2,-
TGTGCCAGCACAACCGGGGGAAGCGGGAGAGGGTCCGGGGAGCTGTTTTTT,CASTTGGSGRGSGELFF,TRBV5-4,TRBJ2-2,17,TRBD2,-
TGCAGCGTTTTCCGGGACTACCCCTACGAGCAGTACTTC,CSVFRDYPYEQYF,TRBV29-1,TRBJ2-7,13,TRBD2,-
TGTGCCAGCAGCTTCGGGATGGAGGCCAATGGCTACACCTTC,CASSFGMEANGYTF,TRBV7-2,TRBJ1-2,14,-,-